This TCR beta chain originates from a study of T cells in narcolepsy. Germline CDR1 is LNHDA and CDR2 is SQIVND (reference sequence). Trimming removed 5 bases from V and 5 bases from J, with 12 bases in between. This CDR3 region has 13 residues. Assay used: immunoSEQ multiplex PCR; TCRdb lists only in-frame clones, some missing. The table includes over 30,000 clones, around 85% detected once. Sequencing input: CD45RA- memory CD4+ T cells from PBMCs. This receptor was obtained from a human donor with narcolepsy. The gene calls are TRBV19 and TRBJ2-5; D is unresolved. CDR3 bases: TGTGCCAGTAGTCCCAGTAATGCGGAGACCCAGTACTTC. Amino acids: CASSPSNAETQYF.